Listed below are T cell receptor beta chains from one sample, sequenced in a study of cytomegalovirus exposure and HLA in healthy donors. The table came from immunoSEQ multiplex PCR; TCRdb's copy has only in-frame clones and leaves some out. Of some 190,000 clones in the sample, approximately 77% were seen once. What was sequenced was PBMCs. The receptors come from a man aged 40-55 years in good health and CMV-seropositive. Both conserved end residues are part of each CDR3.

V	J	CDR3
TRBV11-2	TRBJ2-5	CASRRGVQETQYF
TRBV4-1	TRBJ2-5	CASQAGGGETQYF
TRBV11-2	TRBJ1-3	CASSFPWTGFPSGNTIYF
TRBV10-3	TRBJ2-7	CANPTSGSYEQYF
TRBV7-9	TRBJ2-1	CSSSLSPAGLRVEQFF
TRBV5-1	TRBJ1-6	CASSQDGLDSPLHF
TRBV5-1	TRBJ2-5	CASSLFSGEEAETQYF
TRBV15	TRBJ2-1	CATSREGSGQQFF
TRBV27	TRBJ2-5	CASSLSAQETQYF
TRBV5-6	TRBJ2-1	CASSTNPTGVNEQFF
TRBV18	TRBJ2-3	CASSPEGGTDTQYF
TRBV7-9	TRBJ1-6	CASSPTGGSGSPLHF
TRBV6-1	TRBJ2-7	CASSEAGISYEQYF
TRBV5-4	TRBJ2-5	CASRRDRGDETQYF
TRBV7-9	TRBJ1-5	CASSSQGDQPQHF
TRBV18	TRBJ2-3	CASSYRGGTDTQYF
TRBV5-6	TRBJ1-1	CASSSFWTGADNTEAFF
TRBV29-1	TRBJ1-3	CSASTALAGNTIYF
TRBV6-1	TRBJ1-4	CASSDRQGGNEKLFF
TRBV5-4	TRBJ1-2	CASSPGTGDNYGYTF
TRBV9	TRBJ2-3	CASSETPGLAGDTQYF
TRBV5-1	TRBJ2-7	CASSLQQGVYEQYF
TRBV11-2	TRBJ2-7	CASSLRGRDSTYEQYF
TRBV6-1	TRBJ2-5	CASSNPGRGQETQYF
TRBV6-5	TRBJ2-3	CASSYRTGRTDTQYF
TRBV7-9	TRBJ2-1	CASSPGLAGESYNEQFF
TRBV28	TRBJ1-5	CASSMSRHLSNQPQHF
TRBV30	TRBJ1-5	CAWSRSTGLDQPQHF
TRBV5-4	TRBJ2-1	CASSRGAGGSYNEQFF
TRBV6-5	TRBJ2-5	CASSYVGGRETQYF
TRBV9	TRBJ2-3	CASSSGTESTDTQYF